In this sample, the clone carrying this T cell receptor beta chain turned up many times. Its specificity is unknown. Each patient was aged 18 to 65 and had newly diagnosed hyperthyroidism of under 2 months' duration. Patients were excluded for uncontrolled infection, other autoimmune disease, pregnancy or lactation. Germline V gene data show CDR1 as SNHLY and CDR2 as FYNNEI. Trimming shortened V by 7 bases and J by 0 bases, and 12 bases separated the two germline ends. This CDR3 has 14 amino acids. The data stem from a study of T cells in Graves' hyperthyroidism and ophthalmopathy. Findings of the study overall: With a median lead of approximately 6.4 months before onset, the model predicted ophthalmopathy.

Amplification yielded TCR beta CDR3 regions, with RNA transcripts as the source. An initial round of RT-PCR targeting the TCR CDR3 relied on the HTBI primer set. TCRdb used MiXCR to reprocess the multiplex PCR reads, holding one entry per CDR3 protein. Here the sample spans about 420,000 distinct CDR3 sequences, roughly an eighth being singletons. V and J are TRBV2 and TRBJ1-1; maybe TRBD1 (6 bases). This TCR came from a woman younger than 30 with Graves' hyperthyroidism. The sequencing sample was made of blood. The CDR3 DNA reads TGTGCCAGCACGAGACAGGCTATGAACACTGAAGCTTTCTTT. Translated: CASTRQAMNTEAFF. The whole variable domain, filled in from reference TRBV2 and TRBJ1-1, reads EPEVTQTPSHQVTQMGQEVILRCVPISNHLYFYWYRQILGQKVEFLVSFYNNEISEKSEIFDDQFSVERPDGSNFTLKIRSTKLEDSAMYFCASTRQAMNTEAFFGQGTRLTVV.